This T cell receptor beta chain comes out of a study of T cells in localized non-small cell lung cancer. General study points: Compared with tumor, uninvolved adjacent lung displayed greater T cell clonality, ranking highest overall. Longer survival (overall) was linked to higher T cell density in blood. A median of around 58 clones ranked among the top 100 in tumor appeared in adjacent lung. Owing to sequencing of a solitary tumor region, heterogeneity cannot be discounted.

Turning to this clone: Its matching antigen is unknown.

J was trimmed by 0 bases and V by 4 bases; bases with no gene match: 7. The CDR3 contains 17 residues. Germline CDR1 reads SGHTS; CDR2 reads YDEGEE. The protocol was immunoSEQ multiplex PCR, while the TCRdb copy is restricted to in-frame clones and leaves out a portion. The table lists around 30,000 clones, roughly 92% of them singletons. The starting material was peripheral blood, obtained before any cancer treatment. The receptor was derived from a woman aged 40-69 years with stage I lung adenocarcinoma. The chain recombines TRBV5-8 with TRBJ1-5; 10 nucleotides agree with TRBD1. CDR3 sequence (DNA): TGTGCCAGCAGCCCCTGGACAGGGGGAAATAGCAATCAGCCCCAGCATTTT. Protein product: CASSPWTGGNSNQPQHF.